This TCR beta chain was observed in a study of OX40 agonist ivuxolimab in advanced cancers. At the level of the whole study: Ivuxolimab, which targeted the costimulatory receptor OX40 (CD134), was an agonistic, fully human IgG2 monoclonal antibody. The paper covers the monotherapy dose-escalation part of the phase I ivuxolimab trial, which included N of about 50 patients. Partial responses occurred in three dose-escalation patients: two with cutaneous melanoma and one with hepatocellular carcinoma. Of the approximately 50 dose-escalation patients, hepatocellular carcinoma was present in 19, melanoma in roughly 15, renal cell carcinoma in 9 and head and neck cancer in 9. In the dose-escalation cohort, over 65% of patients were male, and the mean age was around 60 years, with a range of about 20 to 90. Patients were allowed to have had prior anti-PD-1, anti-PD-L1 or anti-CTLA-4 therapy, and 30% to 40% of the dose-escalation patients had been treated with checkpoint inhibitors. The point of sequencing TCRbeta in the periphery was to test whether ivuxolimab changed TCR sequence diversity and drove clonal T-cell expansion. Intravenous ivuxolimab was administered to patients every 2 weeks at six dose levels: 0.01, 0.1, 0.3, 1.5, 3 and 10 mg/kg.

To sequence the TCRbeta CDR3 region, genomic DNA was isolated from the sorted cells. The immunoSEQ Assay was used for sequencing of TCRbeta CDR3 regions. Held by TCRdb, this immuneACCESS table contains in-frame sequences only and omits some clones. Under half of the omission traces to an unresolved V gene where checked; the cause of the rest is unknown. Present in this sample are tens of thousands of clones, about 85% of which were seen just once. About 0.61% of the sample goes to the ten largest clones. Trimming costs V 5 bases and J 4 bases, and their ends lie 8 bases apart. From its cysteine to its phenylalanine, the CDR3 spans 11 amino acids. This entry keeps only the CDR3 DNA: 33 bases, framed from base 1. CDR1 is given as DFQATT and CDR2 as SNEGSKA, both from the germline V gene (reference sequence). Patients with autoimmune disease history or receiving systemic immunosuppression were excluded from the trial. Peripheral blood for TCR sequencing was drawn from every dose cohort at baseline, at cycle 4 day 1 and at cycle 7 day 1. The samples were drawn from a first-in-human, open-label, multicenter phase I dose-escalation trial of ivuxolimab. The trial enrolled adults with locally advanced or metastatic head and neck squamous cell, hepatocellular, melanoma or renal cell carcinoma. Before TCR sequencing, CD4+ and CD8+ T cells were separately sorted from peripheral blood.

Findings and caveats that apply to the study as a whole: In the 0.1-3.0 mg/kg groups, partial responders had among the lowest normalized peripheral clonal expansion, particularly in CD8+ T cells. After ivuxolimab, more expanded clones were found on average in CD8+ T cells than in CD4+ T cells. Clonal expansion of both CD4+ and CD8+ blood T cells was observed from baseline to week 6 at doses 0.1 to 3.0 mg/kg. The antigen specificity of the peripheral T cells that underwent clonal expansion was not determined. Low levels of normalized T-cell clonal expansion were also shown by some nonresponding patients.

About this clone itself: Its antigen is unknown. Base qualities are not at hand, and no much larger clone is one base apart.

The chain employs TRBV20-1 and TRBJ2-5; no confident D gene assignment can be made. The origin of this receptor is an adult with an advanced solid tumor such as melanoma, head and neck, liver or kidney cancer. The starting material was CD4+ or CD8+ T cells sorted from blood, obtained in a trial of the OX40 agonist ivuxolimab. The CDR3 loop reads CSAPIGETQYF. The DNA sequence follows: TGCAGTGCTCCCATAGGAGAGACCCAGTACTTC.